The rows below give T cell receptor beta chains drawn from one sample of a study of control samples from healthy donors and cancer patients. Using immunoSEQ multiplex PCR, the repertoire was profiled, and TCRdb retains in-frame clones only, with some absent. The sample yields approximately 100,000 clones, about nine tenths seen once. The sequenced material came from blood. Receptors originate from a human donor in good health. The donor label of this sample is uncertain. Both conserved end residues are part of each CDR3. Each record gives: J gene, V gene, D gene, clone size, CDR3 protein, CDR3 DNA. A D gene is named only where the DNA matches it firmly. Part of the rows lack a size; the others show once, few, many or a class for expanded clones.

>TRBJ2-1|TRBV27|TRBD2|NA
CASSQKRGGTYNEQFF
TGTGCCAGCAGTCAAAAGCGGGGGGGCACCTACAATGAGCAGTTCTTC
>TRBJ2-2|TRBV5-5|NA|NA
CASSLDWNTGELFF
TGTGCCAGCAGCTTGGACTGGAACACCGGGGAGCTGTTTTTT
>TRBJ1-1|TRBV5-1|TRBD1|medium-sized
CASSLFLGGQAANTEAFF
TGCGCCAGCAGCTTGTTCCTAGGGGGCCAGGCGGCGAACACTGAAGCTTTCTTT
>TRBJ2-3|TRBV3-1/TRBV3-2|TRBD2|NA
CASSQGAAGLDTDTQYF
TGTGCCAGCAGCCAAGGGGCGGCGGGACTAGACACAGATACGCAGTATTTT
>TRBJ1-2|TRBV27|NA|NA
CASGPGHPPPYGYTF
TGTGCCAGCGGGCCGGGACACCCACCACCCTACGGCTACACCTTC
>TRBJ2-3|TRBV27|TRBD2|NA
CASSLDTSGATDTQYF
TGTGCCAGCAGTCTCGACACTAGCGGGGCAACAGATACGCAGTATTTT
>TRBJ1-4|TRBV6-6|NA|NA
CASSYLGGNEKLFF
TGTGCCAGCAGTTACTTAGGGGGGAATGAAAAACTGTTTTTT
>TRBJ2-2|TRBV5-1|TRBD1|NA
CASRELSTGDTGELFF
TGCGCCAGCCGAGAACTCAGCACAGGGGACACCGGGGAGCTGTTTTTT
>TRBJ2-7|TRBV19|TRBD1|NA
CASSDRGYEQYF
TGTGCCAGTAGTGACAGGGGCTACGAGCAGTACTTC
>TRBJ1-1|TRBV15|NA|NA
CATSRGGQGRTEAFF
TGTGCCACCAGCAGAGGGGGGCAGGGTCGAACTGAAGCTTTCTTT
>TRBJ1-2|TRBV21-1|NA|NA
CASSKNPNNYGYTF
TGTGCCAGCAGCAAAAACCCGAATAACTATGGCTACACCTTC
>TRBJ2-1|TRBV24-1|TRBD1|NA
CATSDFTGESYNEQFF
TGTGCCACCAGTGATTTTACAGGGGAATCCTACAATGAGCAGTTCTTC
>TRBJ2-1|TRBV24-1|NA|once
CATSGVGSLNEQFF
TGTGCCACCAGTGGGGTCGGGAGCCTCAATGAGCAGTTCTTC
>TRBJ2-1|TRBV28|TRBD1|NA
CASSFRDSYNEQFF
TGTGCCAGCAGTTTCCGGGACAGCTACAATGAGCAGTTCTTC
>TRBJ1-5|TRBV19|NA|NA
CASDVRLGQPQHF
TGTGCCAGCGACGTACGGTTGGGACAGCCCCAGCATTTT
>TRBJ1-2|TRBV29-1|NA|once
CSAKSESNYGYTF
TGCAGCGCTAAATCCGAGAGTAACTATGGCTACACCTTC
>TRBJ2-5|TRBV9|NA|NA
CASSTERETQYF
TGTGCCAGCAGTACGGAGAGGGAGACCCAGTACTTC
>TRBJ2-5|TRBV25-1|TRBD2|NA
CASSPGLAGGYQETQYF
TGTGCCAGCAGTCCGGGACTAGCGGGGGGATACCAAGAGACCCAGTACTTC
>TRBJ1-1|TRBV6-5|NA|NA
CASSTGLNTEAFF
TGTGCCAGCAGTACAGGGTTGAACACTGAAGCTTTCTTT
>TRBJ1-2|TRBV24-1|NA|NA
CATSDPGQGANYGYTF
TGTGCCACCAGTGATCCAGGGCAGGGAGCTAACTATGGCTACACCTTC
>TRBJ1-4|TRBV5-4|NA|NA
CASSTKGATNEKLFF
TGTGCCAGCAGCACAAAGGGCGCAACTAATGAAAAACTGTTTTTT
>TRBJ1-5|TRBV6-6|TRBD1|once
CASSPPPDGTAGNQPQHF
TGTGCCAGCAGTCCACCACCAGATGGGACAGCCGGCAATCAGCCCCAGCATTTT
>TRBJ2-5|TRBV4-3|TRBD2|NA
CASSQENLAGGGETQYF
TGCGCCAGCAGCCAGGAGAACCTGGCGGGGGGGGGAGAGACCCAGTACTTC
>TRBJ2-7|TRBV7-9|NA|NA
CASSFDHREQYF
TGTGCCAGCAGCTTTGACCACCGCGAGCAGTACTTC
>TRBJ1-3|TRBV12-5|NA|NA
CASGREDISGNTIYF
TGTGCTAGTGGTCGTGAGGACATCTCTGGAAACACCATATATTTT
>TRBJ1-1|TRBV28|NA|NA
CASSFGPHLEAFF
TGTGCCAGCAGTTTCGGGCCGCATCTTGAAGCTTTCTTT
>TRBJ2-5|TRBV27|TRBD2|NA
CASSLTSGGRGETQYF
TGTGCCAGCAGTTTGACTAGCGGGGGCCGTGGCGAGACCCAGTACTTC
>TRBJ2-3|TRBV9|NA|NA
CASSDLSGQGLGTDTQYF
TGTGCCAGCAGTGACCTCTCGGGACAAGGGCTTGGGACAGATACGCAGTATTTT
>TRBJ1-2|TRBV2|NA|NA
CASRREAGYGYTF
TGTGCCAGCAGACGGGAGGCAGGGTATGGCTACACCTTC
>TRBJ2-1|TRBV10-3|TRBD2|NA
CAIRLAGGDEQFF
TGTGCCATCAGACTAGCGGGGGGGGATGAGCAGTTCTTC
>TRBJ1-2|TRBV5-1|NA|NA
CASSLRLEGDFGYTF
TGCGCCAGCAGCTTGAGGTTGGAGGGGGATTTTGGCTACACCTTC
>TRBJ1-6|TRBV12-5|NA|NA
CASKGEGAVNSPLHF
TGTGCTAGCAAGGGGGAGGGCGCTGTGAATTCACCCCTCCACTTT
>TRBJ2-7|TRBV5-1|NA|NA
CASSEGTFPYEQYF
TGCGCCAGCAGCGAGGGGACATTCCCCTACGAGCAGTACTTC
>TRBJ2-1|TRBV2|TRBD2|NA
CASRVVAGVYNEQFF
TGTGCCAGCAGGGTGGTTGCGGGGGTATACAATGAGCAGTTCTTC
>TRBJ2-5|TRBV5-6|NA|NA
CASSFNRFEAQYF
TGTGCCAGCAGCTTTAACAGGTTTGAGGCCCAGTACTTC